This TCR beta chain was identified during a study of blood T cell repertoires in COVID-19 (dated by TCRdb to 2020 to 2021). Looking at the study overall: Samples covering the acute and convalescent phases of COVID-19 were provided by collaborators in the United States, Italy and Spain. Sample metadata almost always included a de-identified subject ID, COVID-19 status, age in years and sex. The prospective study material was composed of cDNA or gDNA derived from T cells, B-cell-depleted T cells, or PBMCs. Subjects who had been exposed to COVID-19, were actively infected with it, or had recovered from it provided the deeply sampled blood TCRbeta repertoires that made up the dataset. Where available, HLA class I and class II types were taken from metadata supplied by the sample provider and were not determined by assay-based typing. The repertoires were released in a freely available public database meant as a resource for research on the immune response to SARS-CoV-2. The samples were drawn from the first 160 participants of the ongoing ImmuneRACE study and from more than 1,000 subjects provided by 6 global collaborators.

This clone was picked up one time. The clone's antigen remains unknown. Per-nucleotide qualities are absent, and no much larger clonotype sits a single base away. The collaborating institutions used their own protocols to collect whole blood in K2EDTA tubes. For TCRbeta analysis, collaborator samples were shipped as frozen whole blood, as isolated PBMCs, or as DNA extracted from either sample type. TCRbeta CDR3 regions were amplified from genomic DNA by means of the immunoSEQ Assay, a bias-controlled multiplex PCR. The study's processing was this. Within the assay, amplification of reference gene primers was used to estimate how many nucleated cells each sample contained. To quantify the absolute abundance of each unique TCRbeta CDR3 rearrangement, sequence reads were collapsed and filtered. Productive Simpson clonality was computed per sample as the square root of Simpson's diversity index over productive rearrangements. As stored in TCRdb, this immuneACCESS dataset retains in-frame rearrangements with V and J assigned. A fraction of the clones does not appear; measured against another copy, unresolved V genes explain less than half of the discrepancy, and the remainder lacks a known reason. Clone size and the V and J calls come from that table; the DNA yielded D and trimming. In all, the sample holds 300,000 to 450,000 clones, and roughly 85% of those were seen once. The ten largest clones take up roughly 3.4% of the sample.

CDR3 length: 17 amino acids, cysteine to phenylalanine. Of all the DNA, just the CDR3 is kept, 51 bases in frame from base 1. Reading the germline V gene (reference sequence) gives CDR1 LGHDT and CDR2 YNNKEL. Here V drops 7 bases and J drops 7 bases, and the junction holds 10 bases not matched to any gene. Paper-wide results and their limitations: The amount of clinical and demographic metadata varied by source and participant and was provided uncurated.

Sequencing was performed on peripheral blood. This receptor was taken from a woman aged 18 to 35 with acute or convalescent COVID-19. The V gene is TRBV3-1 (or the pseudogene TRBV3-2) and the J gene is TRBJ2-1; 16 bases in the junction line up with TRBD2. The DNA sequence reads TGTGCCAGCACACCGGGACTAGCGGGAGGGCCAGAAAATGAGCAGTTCTTC. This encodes CASTPGLAGGPENEQFF.